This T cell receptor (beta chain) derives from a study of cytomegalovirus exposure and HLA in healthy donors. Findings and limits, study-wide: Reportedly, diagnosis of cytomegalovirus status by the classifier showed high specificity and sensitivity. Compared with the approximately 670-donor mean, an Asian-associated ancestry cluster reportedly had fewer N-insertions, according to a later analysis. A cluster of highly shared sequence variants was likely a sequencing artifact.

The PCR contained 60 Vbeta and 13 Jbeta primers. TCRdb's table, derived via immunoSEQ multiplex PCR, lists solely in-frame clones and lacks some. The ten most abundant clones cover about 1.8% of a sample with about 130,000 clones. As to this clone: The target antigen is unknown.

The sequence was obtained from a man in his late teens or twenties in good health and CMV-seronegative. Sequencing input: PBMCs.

CDR3 amino acids: CASSEGGQGDQPQHF. In DNA, the CDR3 is TGTGCCAGCAGTGAAGGGGGACAGGGGGATCAGCCCCAGCATTTT. The V and J genes are TRBV2 and TRBJ1-5; 11 bases map to TRBD1. The CDR3 loop spans 15 amino acids. The germline V gene has CDR1 SNHLY and CDR2 FYNNEI. V lost 1 base to trimming and J lost 5 bases; unmatched junction nucleotides: 1. Together with reference TRBV2 and TRBJ1-5, the CDR3 gives the full variable domain: EPEVTQTPSHQVTQMGQEVILRCVPISNHLYFYWYRQILGQKVEFLVSFYNNEISEKSEIFDDQFSVERPDGSNFTLKIRSTKLEDSAMYFCASSEGGQGDQPQHFGDGTRLSIL.